The 14 T cell receptor beta chains listed next were all sequenced from one sample in a study of T cells after yellow fever vaccination. TCRdb processed the 5' RACE reads anew with MiXCR; each CDR3 protein has one entry. Here the sample spans under 400,000 distinct CDR3 sequences, around 13% being singletons. The specimen was CD4+ T cells sorted from PBMCs, collected 15 days after the yellow fever booster vaccination. The source is a man between 18 and 35 years old who received the YFV17D yellow fever vaccine.

This clonotype has just a few counts. J is TRBJ2-5 and V is TRBV10-3, with D tentatively TRBD1 or TRBD2 (5 bases each). Per the germline V gene, CDR1 is ENHRY and CDR2 is SYGVKD. The CDR3 loop spans 16 amino acids. V dropped 0 bases and J dropped 5 bases, with 16 bases sitting between them. For the CDR3, the DNA is TGTGCCATCAGTGAGTCGGGCACTAGGGGACGGGAGACCCAGTACTTC. It is translated as CAISESGTRGRETQYF.

The chain is built from TRBV5-1 and TRBJ2-7, with a possible D match to TRBD1 (5 bases). Between the trimmed V and J ends, which lost 2 bases and 5 bases, there was a span of 14 bases. The CDR3 has 14 residues. CDR1 SGHRS and CDR2 YFSETQ come from the germline V gene. The CDR3 region is CASSLVGQGHEQYF. CDR3 in DNA: TGCGCCAGCAGCTTAGTCGGGCAGGGCCACGAGCAGTACTTC.

This chain joins TRBV5-1 and TRBJ2-2; D unresolved. CDR3 size: 13 residues. CDR1 is SGHRS and CDR2 is YFSETQ in the germline V gene. The ends were cut back, 0 bases at V and 7 bases at J, with 7 bases in the middle. The CDR3 loop reads CASSLVRNGELFF. The CDR3 DNA reads as TGCGCCAGCAGCTTGGTCAGAAACGGGGAGCTGTTTTTT. The whole variable domain, filled in from reference TRBV5-1 and TRBJ2-2, reads KAGVTQTPRYLIKTRGQQVTLSCSPISGHRSVSWYQQTPGQGLQFLFEYFSETQRNKGNFPGRFSGRQFSNSRSEMNVSTLELGDSALYLCASSLVRNGELFFGEGSRLTVL.

This clonotype was picked up many times. The V call is TRBV12-3 or TRBV12-4, the J call TRBJ2-2; 7 nucleotides match TRBD1. V was pared by 7 bases and J by 3 bases, with 5 bases of the junction left unmatched. The CDR3 runs to 14 residues. Written as DNA, the CDR3 is TGTGCCAGCACCCTCAGGGGGTACACCGGGGAGCTGTTTTTT. Its translation is CASTLRGYTGELFF.

This sequence joins TRBV18 and TRBJ2-7; 8 nucleotides agree with TRBD1. The germline CDR1 and CDR2 sequences are KGHSH and LQKENI. The CDR3 contains 15 residues. The V and J ends lost 5 bases and 5 bases, in that order; junction bases with no gene match: 11. The CDR3: CASSAGQGTVHEQYF. The CDR3 DNA sequence: TGTGCCAGCTCAGCCGGACAGGGAACGGTCCACGAGCAGTACTTC.

The table lists this clonotype with many counts. The chain has TRBV6-5 and TRBJ2-1, with 8 bases that match TRBD2. The CDR3 loop spans 15 amino acids. CDR1 and CDR2 (germline): MNHEY, SVGAGI. With 5 bases clipped from V and 10 bases from J, the junction kept 13 bases outside the gene matches. CDR3: CASSTKLGGAREQFF. CDR3 sequence (DNA): TGTGCCAGCAGTACTAAGCTCGGGGGGGCCCGGGAGCAGTTCTTC.

This clonotype turned up a few times. It is unclear where the CDR3 begins or ends on the DNA, so no DNA is shown, and the CDR3 is as TCRdb lists it. The chain employs TRBV21-1 and TRBJ1-1; TRBD1, the table's D call, was not compared with the DNA. TRBV21-1 is classified as a pseudogene. Ends included, the CDR3 has 13 residues. The CDR3 here is CASSWGAGTEAFF.

J is TRBJ2-6 and V is TRBV30; D not resolved. Germline CDR1 is GTSNPN and CDR2 is SVGIG (reference sequence). The CDR3 runs to 14 residues. Trimming took 0 bases from V and 5 from J, leaving 8 bases between them. The CDR3 sequence: CAWSVERRANVLTF. The CDR3 DNA is TGTGCCTGGAGTGTTGAGAGAAGGGCCAACGTCCTGACTTTC. Combining the CDR3 with reference TRBV30 and TRBJ2-6 gives the whole variable domain SQTIHQWPATLVQPVGSPLSLECTVEGTSNPNLYWYRQAAGRGLQLLFYSVGIGQISSEVPQNLSASRPQDRQFILSSKKLLLSDSGFYLCAWSVERRANVLTFGAGSRLTVL.

The chain carries TRBV6-5 and TRBJ1-1; D gene ambiguous. The CDR3 length is 13 residues. The V and J ends lost 2 bases and 3 bases respectively, with 7 bases between them. Germline CDR1 reads MNHEY; CDR2 reads SVGAGI. The CDR3 sequence is CASSYGTDTEAFF. CDR3 nucleotides: TGTGCCAGCAGTTACGGCACCGACACTGAAGCTTTCTTT.

This rearrangement joins TRBV28 to TRBJ1-6, with a weak D call TRBD1 (5 bases). Trimming took off 1 base at V and 10 bases at J, with 11 bases between the two ends. This CDR3 has 14 amino acids. Germline V gene data show CDR1 as MDHEN and CDR2 as SYDVKM. The CDR3 reads CASSLFRVGSPLHF. For the CDR3, the DNA is TGTGCCAGCAGTTTATTCAGGGTTGGCTCACCCCTCCACTTT.

V gene TRBV6-2 or TRBV6-3 combines with J gene TRBJ1-1; D is ambiguous. Germline CDR1 is MNHEY and CDR2 is SVGEGT. This CDR3 contains 15 residues. The V and J ends lost 2 bases and 1 base respectively, with 11 bases between them. CDR3 region: CASSYVAWSNTEAFF. DNA for the CDR3: TGTGCCAGCAGTTACGTCGCGTGGTCGAACACTGAAGCTTTCTTT.

In its sample, this clonotype is medium-sized. The chain couples TRBV29-1 to TRBJ2-5; TRBD1 or TRBD2 may be the D gene (6 bases each). The germline CDR1 and CDR2 sequences are SQVTM and ANQGSEA. Trimming removed 8 bases from V and 3 bases from J, with 16 bases in between. The CDR3 is made up of 13 amino acids. The CDR3 DNA is TGCAGCACCCAAAGGGGGGCGGAAGAGACCCAGTACTTC. Its translation: CSTQRGAEETQYF. Complete variable domain (other parts from reference TRBV29-1 and TRBJ2-5): SAVISQKPSRDICQRGTSLTIQCQVDSQVTMMFWYRQQPGQSLTLIATANQGSEATYESGFVIDKFPISRPNLTFSTLTVSNMSPEDSSIYLCSTQRGAEETQYFGPGTRLLVL.

This clonotype was observed a few times. The J gene is TRBJ1-5, the V gene TRBV12-3 or TRBV12-4, with TRBD1 matching 11 bases. V lost 5 bases, J lost 4 bases, and 7 bases stayed unmatched. This CDR3 is 16 amino acids long. The CDR3 spells CASSVGTGGFNQPQHF. The CDR3 DNA reads TGTGCCAGCAGTGTGGGGACAGGGGGTTTTAATCAGCCCCAGCATTTT.

This clonotype was seen at least ten times. The chain employs TRBV7-7 and TRBJ2-7, with a weak D call TRBD2 (5 bases). With 8 bases removed from V and 2 bases from J, the gap between germline ends came to 16 bases. Germline V CDR1 and CDR2: SSHAT, FNYEAQ (reference sequence). The CDR3 spans 14 residues. This chain's CDR3 is CASGLQRRTYEQYF. The CDR3 bases are TGTGCCAGCGGATTACAGCGGCGCACCTACGAGCAGTACTTC.